The source of this T cell receptor beta chain is a study of cytomegalovirus exposure and HLA in healthy donors. Findings of the study overall: High sensitivity and specificity were reportedly achieved when the classifier diagnosed cytomegalovirus status. In vitro checks showed that a few CMV-associated chains really do target CMV antigens.

Deletions cut 5 bases from V and 2 bases from J, with 17 bases between. Germline V gives CDR1 SGHTA, CDR2 FQGNSA. The CDR3 extends over 16 amino acids. As for this clone: What it binds is unknown.

Primers for the PCR totalled 60 Vbeta and 13 Jbeta. Data came from immunoSEQ multiplex PCR; TCRdb stores just in-frame clones and leaves some out. Of about 160,000 clones listed, approximately 80% are singletons. The chain joins TRBV7-2 to TRBJ2-3, with D possibly being TRBD2 (6 bases). The TCR comes from a man aged 18 to 29 in good health and CMV-seropositive. The specimen sequenced was PBMCs. The CDR3 here is CASSPLPGLYTDTQYF. The CDR3 nucleotides read TGTGCCAGCAGCCCCCTACCGGGACTTTACACAGATACGCAGTATTTT.